This T cell receptor (beta chain) comes out of a study of cytomegalovirus exposure and HLA in healthy donors (dated by TCRdb to about 2017). For the study in its entirety: An earlier analysis of fewer than 750 of the donors reported 250 to 300 Gb of sequence data and 117 million unique TCR beta sequences obtained from some 200 million T cells. About 300 gigabases of sequencing data and 70 million to 100 million unique TCR sequences made up an early release that covered about 640 HLA-typed donors. Of the roughly 400 genotyped donors, roughly 80% fell in the genetic ancestry cluster associated with self-reported Caucasian donors. The study aimed to test whether signatures of past pathogen exposure could be identified by cataloging public T cell receptors. The study used immunosequencing to profile the T cell repertoires of 600 to 850 subjects and linked those repertoires to cytomegalovirus serostatus. Along with the 666-subject first cohort, a separate validation cohort of over a hundred different subjects was used. High-throughput TCR immunosequencing, statistical association of individual TCRs with disease status, and machine learning were combined to predict cytomegalovirus infection status. In a later analysis, previously published TCR beta repertoires from 600 to 850 donors were re-analyzed and high-resolution HLA genotyping was added so that TCR occurrence patterns could be studied. Rather than drawing on any new phenotypic data, the later analysis identified candidate immune exposures from TCR beta sequences and the way those sequences occurred across donors. To decide whether each TCR beta V gene segment behaved as functional or pseudogenic, an earlier analysis of some 600 of the donors relied on high-throughput TCR beta sequencing. Donor age, sex, ethnicity and CMV serostatus were collected together with the repertoire data. A later genetic analysis used genome-wide SNP genotypes for about 65% of the roughly 670 donors, treating that subset as a discovery cohort. Every discovery cohort repertoire had been produced on one sequencing platform. HLA typing covered class I and class II loci at four-digit resolution. The number of typed donors differed by locus: roughly 620-640 for A, B, C, DRB1 and DQB1; about 520 for DQA1; some 590 for DPA1; and about 450 for DPB1. Four or five DR-DQ haplotypes were handled as single units for association and clustering because linkage in the cohort was strong. Among about 410 genotyped donors of the cohort, an average of around 250,000 unique TCR beta nucleotide sequences was sequenced per donor, of which about 18% were non-productive. What the work shows at the level of the full study, not this receptor alone: A cluster of highly shared sequence variants was judged likely to be a technical artifact of the sequencing pipeline. In a later analysis, the rate of TCR association differed among HLA loci, with DRB1 alleles having the most associated TCRs and HLA-C alleles having the fewest. Because the 87-base-pair reads could not distinguish some IMGT-functional V segments, including TRBV6-2 and TRBV6-3, those segments were excluded. Strong co-occurrence of HLA alleles, especially DR and DQ, made assigning TCR associations to individual alleles difficult. Because counts were too low, around 18 rarely observed V segments, including chromosome 9 orphons, were left out of the earlier analysis of approximately 500 of the donors. It was suggested by the authors that the approach could potentially be generalized to other disease states and immunological phenotypes. A few of the identified cytomegalovirus-associated TCR beta chains were confirmed in vitro to be specific for cytomegalovirus antigens. Cytomegalovirus status was reported to be diagnosed by the classifier with high specificity and sensitivity in both the original and validation cohorts. According to a later genetic analysis, donors in an Asian-associated ancestry cluster had fewer N-insertions in productive TCRs than the approximately 630-donor mean. The only immune exposure information available for the cohort was CMV serostatus. HLA typing was unavailable for some donors at each locus, so association tests used only the typed subset. Several of the top co-occurrence clusters appeared to be linked to parvovirus B19, influenza, CMV and Epstein-Barr virus, according to a later analysis. In an earlier analysis of 587 of the donors, most TCR beta V segments appeared in productive rearrangements about 87% or about 30% of the time, broadly matching IMGT annotations. An association between a missense DCLRE1C variant and V-gene and J-gene trimming of TCR beta chains was found in a later genetic analysis and replicated in an independent cohort. The study listed around 160 TCR beta chains as associated with cytomegalovirus. Compared with equally common non-associated chains, HLA-associated TCR beta chains in a later analysis were more clonally expanded and had lower generation probabilities. Across donors, most TCR sequences were observed very rarely, whereas some public TCRs were present in many individuals. This cohort had only TCR beta chains sequenced, and the lack of alpha or paired-chain data limited which features could be detected. A further reported finding was that TCR beta sequences accurately predicted the HLA-A and HLA-B alleles for most subjects in the first cohort. Most CMV-associated TCR beta chains appeared to be HLA-restricted in a later analysis, and the HLA associations seemed to be driven largely by CMV exposure. Sequencing depth was assumed to be roughly uniform across donors in the presence/absence analyses, though that assumption may not hold. Correlated functional status among segregating V segments might reflect linkage disequilibrium, but an unknown experimental factor could not be ruled out. In a later analysis, around 17,000 TCR beta sequences were associated with specific HLA alleles at a false discovery rate of 0.05.

Libraries were built with the immunoSEQ multiplex PCR assay. A mixture of 60 forward primers for TCR Vbeta segments and 13 reverse primers for TCR Jbeta segments was used in the multiplex PCR. The CDR3 region of rearranged TCR beta genes was amplified from genomic DNA by a multiplex PCR assay. The amplified TCR beta libraries were sequenced on the Illumina HiSeq System as 87-base-pair reads. Per the authors' processing: A later analysis tallied 80 million to 95 million unique TCR beta chains across the 666 repertoires, and about 10 million of those chains were shared by two or more donors. Raw reads were error-corrected and collapsed into unique sequences with a nearest-neighbor algorithm that merged closely related sequences to remove PCR and sequencing errors. CDR3 sequences were aligned to IMGT reference sequences to assign V, D and J gene segments. For a sequence to be retained, a match of at least six nucleotides to both a V gene segment and a J gene segment was required. A rearrangement was called productive if the CDR3 had no stop codons and remained in frame with V and J, and every other rearrangement was called non-productive. Following IMGT convention, CDR3 was defined as the stretch from the second conserved V-encoded cysteine up to the conserved J-encoded phenylalanine. The earlier analysis of approximately 590 of the donors excluded any sequence lacking an unambiguous match to a single V gene segment. An earlier analysis of several hundred of the donors called V segments functional above 56.7% productive rearrangements and segregating when the between-donor standard deviation exceeded 5%. To diagnose cytomegalovirus status from the catalog of TCR beta chain sequences, a statistical classification framework was built. V and J gene assignment, in a later analysis, came from comparing TCR nucleotide sequences with IMGT/GENE-DB human TR gene sequences. The TCRdist pipeline was used in a later analysis to assign CDR3 sequences and most-parsimonious VDJ recombination scenarios. In a later analysis, every TCR beta chain was defined by the combination of its CDR3 amino acid sequence and its V-gene family, and reads without a unique V-gene family were dropped. To address suspected cross-contamination and a sequencing artifact, a later analysis removed a few hundred highly shared, low-generation-probability nucleotide sequences. In a later analysis, a clonal expansion index was calculated for each public chain from normalized within-repertoire ranks of inferred template counts. Generation probabilities in a later analysis came from a VDJ recombination model fitted to out-of-frame rearrangements, and those results were checked against IGoR. In a later analysis, TCR-TCR, TCR-HLA and TCR-CMV co-occurrence was scored with hypergeometric tests, and a repertoire-size bias correction was applied to TCR pairs. A later analysis estimated false discovery rates by permuting HLA or CMV assignments 20 times. In a later analysis, co-occurring TCRs were grouped with DBSCAN, and TCRdist sequence similarity was added when clustering was performed within HLA-allele-positive subsets. Co-occurrence clustering excluded repertoires with fewer than 30,000 or more than 120,000 public chains, plus five with anomalous nucleotide sharing. This is the immuneACCESS table as TCRdb keeps it, with only in-frame sequences that have V and J called. A part of the clones is gone; compared with another copy, unresolved V genes explain less than half, and the rest is unexplained. V and J calls and clone size follow that table, whereas D and trimming were derived from the DNA. For this sample the table gives approximately 150,000 clones, of which roughly 62% were detected only once. The ten largest clones capture more than 4% of the sample.

Via the germline V gene (reference sequence), CDR1 is LNHDA and CDR2 SQIVND. Including cysteine and phenylalanine, the CDR3 has 12 amino acids. Of all the DNA, just the CDR3 is kept, 36 bases in frame from base 1. Trimming costs V 3 bases and J 8 bases, and their ends lie 10 bases apart. To note about this clone: Its specific antigen is unknown. It has no much larger one-base neighbor in the sample; base qualities were not kept.

The cohort was made up of approximately 700 healthy bone marrow donors. All cohort members were sampled while nominally healthy, although unrecorded immune exposures were likely present. The donor was CMV seronegative and belonged to the group of over 300 seronegative cohort members. Each donor provided a peripheral blood sample, and peripheral blood mononuclear cells were used for TCR beta sequencing. Genomic DNA was extracted from the blood cell samples with the Qiagen DNeasy Blood Extraction Kit. The receptor comes from a man aged 55 to 69 in good health and CMV-seronegative. The source material was PBMCs. The chain uses TRBV19 and TRBJ1-1; the D segment could be TRBD1, given 5 matching bases. The CDR3 region reads CASSIGYREAFF. The DNA reads as follows: TGTGCCAGTAGTATCGGATACAGGGAAGCTTTCTTT.